This T cell receptor (beta chain) came from a study of T cells after yellow fever vaccination. Study in general: In the case of low-cell-number fractions, SMART-Seq v4 Ultra Low Input was used for preparation. General study results and limits: The study re-detected most primary-vaccination clones after the booster (96% CD4, almost 90% CD8).

From the 5' RACE reads, TCRdb called clonotypes with MiXCR, one entry per CDR3 protein. The table lists some 320,000 distinct CDR3 sequences, about 4% of them singletons. There are a few counts of this clonotype. What it binds is not known. Germline V gene data show CDR1 as SGHKS and CDR2 as YYEKEE (reference sequence). The ends were cut back, 5 bases at V and 1 base at J, with 18 bases in the middle. The CDR3 loop spans 16 amino acids. The sample consisted of PBMCs, taken 5 days after the yellow fever booster vaccination. This TCR was recovered from a man aged 18-30 years who received the YFV17D yellow fever vaccine. The chain joins TRBV5-5 to TRBJ2-5; a possible D gene is TRBD1 (6 bases). The CDR3 DNA reads as TGTGCCAGCAGGCCGCGGGCAGGGGATGCCCAAGAGACCCAGTACTTC. Translated, it gives CASRPRAGDAQETQYF.